This T cell receptor beta chain is drawn from a study of shared clonotypes between healthy human individuals (dated by TCRdb to the early 2020s). At the level of the whole study: A couple of women and a few men aged 18 to 49 years were included in the cohort. To estimate repertoire size and how much clonotypes are shared between individuals, the study performed deep sequencing of blood TCR repertoires from a few healthy adults. For each donor, three plates each were used for CD4 naive and CD4 memory, two plates were used for CD8 naive, and one plate was used for CD8 memory. Leukapheresis yielded between about 0.9 and 9.5 billion PBMCs per donor. Libraries were prepared and TCR repertoires were sequenced by different laboratories using diverse techniques, in order to increase sequencing depth and limit assay-specific biases. General findings and caveats noted by the study authors: About 4.5% of naive CD4, 3.5% of naive CD8, 2% to 2.5% of memory CD4, and 0.4% of memory CD8 clonotypes were shared across several donors. The genetic and exposure-history diversity represented was limited by the small number of donors. Rarefaction of sorted-subset datasets indicated incomplete sequencing despite the large sequencing depth. Clonotypes shared by all four sorted-subset donors showed higher generation probabilities than non-shared clonotypes. Sampling was restricted to blood, and TCR repertoires in tissue are likely to differ from TCR repertoires in blood. Based on pairwise subsampling, the degree of clonotype sharing among donors was expected to be affected by sequencing depth. Naive subsets generally had larger estimated clonotype richness than memory subsets did.

As regards this clone: Its antigen target is currently unknown. No quality values exist for individual bases; no much larger clone is one base distant.

The germline V gene yields SNHLY for CDR1 and FYNNEI for CDR2. Including cysteine and phenylalanine, the CDR3 has 14 amino acids. The retained sequence is limited to the CDR3, 42 bases, with the frame set at the first base. Trimming at the junction amounts to 6 bases on V and 5 bases on J, and the germline ends lie 16 bases apart. The donors were healthy, HIV-negative adults who had no recently reported acute infections or vaccinations. Every donor was a Caucasian adult living in Nashville, Tennessee, USA. CD4+ T cells were enriched through magnetic negative selection, after which naive cells were positively selected on CD45RA and the remaining negative fraction served as the memory subset. Blood was collected by leukapheresis, and PBMCs were isolated by Ficoll-Histopaque density gradient centrifugation and then cryopreserved in liquid nitrogen vapor phase. Purity and quantity of every magnetically sorted T cell population were checked by analytical flow cytometry. Genomic DNA was isolated from each sorted fraction and quantified by UV absorbance on a Nanodrop 2000c.

Using the deep immunoSEQ assay, TCR CDR3 regions were amplified from genomic DNA by multiplex PCR. Genomic DNA extracted from each cell subset was distributed evenly over all wells of several immunoSEQ 96-well plates, and each plate served as one replicate. For sorted subsets, each replicate PCR was loaded with approximately 200 ng genomic DNA, equivalent to 25,000 to 30,000 T cell genomes. Purified libraries were measured with a Qubit 3.0 fluorometer, size-checked on a Bioanalyzer 2100, and measured again with the KAPA Library Quantification kit. Each immunoSEQ 96-well plate was sequenced on its own single-read 150-cycle Illumina NextSeq 550 flow cell. Regarding the original processing steps: Because the immunoSEQ output included only junctional sequences and no quality scores, the filtering could not be the same as the filtering used for full-length reads. To assign V/J genes and CDR3, sequences were annotated using PyIR, a Python wrapper for IgBLAST v1.9, with IMGT germline references. Reads were filtered out if the reads had weak V/J assignments (E-value above 1e-6), no CDR3, stop codons, out-of-frame junctions, or ambiguous translated residues. V3J clonotypes were defined by identical inferred V gene, J gene, and CDR3 amino acid sequence. To compute the percentage overlap between repertoires, the number of shared unique clonotypes was divided by the size of the smaller repertoire. Richness of each repertoire was evaluated using RTK rarefaction, the Chao1 estimator, and Recon v2.1 estimates of unobserved clonotypes. OLGA was used to compute generation probabilities for all TCRbeta clonotypes that the gDNA method yielded from a handful of donors. The source is immuneACCESS, and TCRdb retained only in-frame sequences with V and J called. Part of the clones is not carried over; for the studies checked, unresolved V genes explain less than half of this, and the remainder is unexplained. V and J calls and clone size are given by that table; D and trimming were obtained from the DNA. This sample lists approximately 940,000 clones; around 80% were detected once. The leading ten clones occupy about 1.5% of the sample.

The specimen sequenced was memory CD4+ T cells sorted from blood. According to the study, the label for this sample's cell subset or site signals: CD45RA-negative fraction. The chain links TRBV2 with TRBJ1-1; TRBD1 is a weak D gene call, 5 bases matching. The TCR comes from a man younger than 35 in good health. CDR3 region: CASRVQGGWTEAFF. The bases read TGTGCCAGCAGGGTCCAGGGAGGGTGGACTGAAGCTTTCTTT.